Presented here are 16 T cell receptor beta chains from one specimen sequenced in a study of regulatory T cells in long-lasting Graves disease. Both iRepertoire HTBI primers and Arm-PCR of CDR3 regions were used to build the TCR beta libraries. TCRdb re-called the multiplex PCR reads with MiXCR, one entry per CDR3 protein. The sample has roughly 450,000 distinct CDR3 sequences; around a fifth are singletons. This sample's time point: persistent/refractory GD, antithyroid drugs over 5 years with positive TRAb. PBMC RNA was the source of the TCR library. This specimen consisted of peripheral blood mononuclear cells (PBMCs), obtained when the disease was refractory, from a patient treated with antithyroid drugs. The source is a female donor with Graves disease.

This clonotype has ten or more counts. The V call is TRBV2, the J call TRBJ2-5; D gene ambiguous. The germline CDR1 and CDR2 sequences are SNHLY and FYNNEI. The CDR3 has 12 amino acids. The V end lost 5 bases, the J end lost 2 bases, and 6 bases lay between the germline ends. CDR3 residues: CASSQSQETQYF. The CDR3 nucleotides read TGTGCCAGCAGTCAGTCGCAAGAGACCCAGTACTTC.

This clonotype was seen ten or more times. V and J are TRBV7-9 and TRBJ2-5; possibly TRBD2 for D (5 bases). V shed 8 bases and J shed 4 bases, with 17 bases lying between them. The CDR3 is made up of 14 amino acids. Germline V gene data show CDR1 as SEHNR and CDR2 as FQNEAQ (reference sequence). For the CDR3, the DNA is TGTGCCAGCGGCGCTGGGCGGGTTGGAGAGACCCAGTACTTC. Translation gives CASGAGRVGETQYF.

This clonotype was detected a few times. The chain couples TRBV28 to TRBJ2-7; D is possibly TRBD1 (5 bases). Germline values: CDR1 MDHEN, CDR2 SYDVKM. V lost 6 bases to trimming and J lost 6 bases, with 21 bases between them. This CDR3 is 15 amino acids long. CDR3 coding DNA: TGTGCCAGCAGCCCATCCCTTGGGGCCGCCACCGAGCAGTACTTC. It is translated as CASSPSLGAATEQYF.

In this sample, this clonotype turned up many times. The gene calls are TRBV24-1 and TRBJ1-2; D call uncertain. Trimming removed 9 bases from V and 6 bases from J, with 10 bases in between. Germline lookup yields CDR1 KGHDR and CDR2 SFDVKD. The CDR3 length is 11 residues. CDR3 amino acids: CATSAVDGYTF. In DNA, the CDR3 is TGTGCCACCTCCGCCGTTGATGGCTACACCTTC.

The rearrangement uses TRBV20-1 and TRBJ2-5, with a weak D call TRBD1 (5 bases). CDR1 is DFQATT and CDR2 is SNEGSKA in the germline V gene (reference sequence). This CDR3 is 13 amino acids long. V lost 1 base, J lost 5 bases, and 11 bases lay in between. CDR3 sequence reads: CSARGRVGETQYF. The CDR3 coding sequence is TGCAGTGCTAGAGGCAGGGTTGGGGAGACCCAGTACTTC.

This clonotype was detected many times. The chain employs TRBV20-1 and TRBJ2-5; D perhaps matches TRBD1 (5 bases). The CDR3 consists of 14 residues. Germline loops: CDR1 DFQATT, CDR2 SNEGSKA (reference sequence). Deletions cut 6 bases from V and 5 bases from J, with 19 bases between. The CDR3 reads CSAKTVTYGETQYF. In DNA, the CDR3 is TGCAGTGCCAAGACAGTCACATATGGGGAGACCCAGTACTTC.

Ten or more counts support this clonotype. This sequence joins TRBV20-1 and TRBJ2-5; D assignment may be TRBD1 or TRBD2 (5 bases each). The CDR3 sequence is 11 residues long. Germline CDR1 is DFQATT and CDR2 is SNEGSKA (reference sequence). V was trimmed by 6 bases and J by 14 bases, leaving 19 bases between them. CDR3 bases: TGCAGTGCCTATACACGGGGCGGCTACTACTTC. This codes for CSAYTRGGYYF.

In its sample, this clonotype was seen a few times. This chain links TRBV3-1 with TRBJ2-7, with D tentatively TRBD1 or TRBD2 (5 bases each). Trimming cost V 4 bases and J 3 bases, with 16 bases left between them. The germline CDR1 and CDR2 sequences are LGHDT and YNNKEL (reference sequence). This CDR3 has 15 residues. Here the CDR3 DNA reads TGTGCCAGCAGCCGGGACGGATCCTTATTCTACGAGCAGTACTTC. Encoded protein: CASSRDGSLFYEQYF.

Worth noting for this clonotype: Sequence at one end of the junction differs from germline and may be a read error. The chain has TRBV28 and TRBJ2-4, with TRBD2 identical over 12 bases. The CDR3 has 15 residues. The germline gives CDR1 MDHEN, CDR2 SYDVKM. The CDR3 coding sequence is TGCGCCAGCAGCCAAGGACTAGCGGGAATCAACATTCAGTACTTC. Residues: CASSQGLAGINIQYF.

The genes are TRBV20-1 and TRBJ2-5; D is unresolved. Trimming shortened V by 2 bases and J by 1 base, and 11 bases separated the two germline ends. The V gene's germline CDR1 is DFQATT and CDR2 SNEGSKA (reference sequence). This CDR3 comprises 14 residues. CDR3 DNA sequence: TGCAGTGCTAGAACGGTCACAAGCCAAGAGACCCAGTACTTC. It encodes CSARTVTSQETQYF.

This clonotype was recorded many times. The chain has TRBV5-1 and TRBJ1-4; D ambiguous. The CDR3 is made up of 15 amino acids. Trimming shortened V by 2 bases and J by 1 base, and 9 bases separated the two germline ends. Germline loops: CDR1 SGHRS, CDR2 YFSETQ. This CDR3 reads CASSLLGLTNEKLFF. Written as DNA, the CDR3 is TGCGCCAGCAGCTTACTTGGTCTAACTAATGAAAAACTGTTTTTT.

J is TRBJ1-2 and V is TRBV5-6; D not certain. The CDR3 is 14 residues long. V was cut by 7 bases and J by 0 bases, with 13 bases left in between. Germline V lookup: CDR1 SGHDT, CDR2 YYEEEE. CDR3 sequence: CASGLGGTNYGYTF. The CDR3 nucleotides are TGTGCCAGCGGGCTAGGCGGGACTAACTATGGCTACACCTTC.

V usage is TRBV3-1 and J usage is TRBJ1-1, with D tentatively TRBD1 (5 bases). This CDR3 has 15 residues. V was shortened by 4 bases and J by 4 bases, with 16 bases between the two germline ends. Germline values: CDR1 LGHDT, CDR2 YNNKEL (reference sequence). The DNA of the CDR3 is TGTGCCAGCAGCCTCCCAGGGAGGGTGGGCACTGAAGCTTTCTTT. Translation: CASSLPGRVGTEAFF.

The genes are TRBV16 and TRBJ1-2, with 9 bases aligning to TRBD1. Unmatched junction bases numbered 6, after V lost 3 bases and J lost 4 bases. CDR3 size: 15 residues. The V gene's germline CDR1 is KGHSY and CDR2 FQNENV. This CDR3 reads CASSQGTGIGYGYTF. The CDR3 DNA reads TGTGCCAGCAGCCAGGGGACAGGGATCGGCTATGGCTACACCTTC.

Notes on this clonotype: A much larger clonotype is one base distant, so this may be a read error. The chain links TRBV28 to TRBJ2-7; D remains ambiguous. CDR3 size: 14 residues. Trimming removed 2 bases at V and 7 bases at J, with 15 bases between. From germline, CDR1 is MDHEN and CDR2 SYDVKM. The CDR3 DNA reads TGTGCCAGCAGTTTAGCCGCCGCGCACGGGGAGCAGTACTTC. Encoded protein: CASSLAAAHGEQYF. The complete variable domain, with remaining parts taken from reference TRBV28 and TRBJ2-7, reads DVKVTQSSRYLVKRTGEKVFLECVQDMDHENMFWYRQDPGLGLRLIYFSYDVKMKEKGDIPEGYSVSREKKERFSLILESASTNQTSMYLCASSLAAAHGEQYFGPGTRLTVT.

This chain links TRBV19 with TRBJ2-2; 9 bases are shared with TRBD2. Germline V gene sequence: CDR1 LNHDA, CDR2 SQIVND (reference sequence). This CDR3 has 18 amino acids. V lost 2 bases to trimming and J lost 8 bases; unmatched junction nucleotides: 15. Written as DNA, the CDR3 is TGTGCCAGTAGTATAAACGGGCTAGCGGGACCCCTACGTGGGGAGCTGTTTTTT. Protein product: CASSINGLAGPLRGELFF.